Each of the 7 T cell receptor beta chains below was sequenced from the same sample in a study of blood T cell repertoires in COVID-19. The protocol was immunoSEQ multiplex PCR, while the TCRdb copy is restricted to in-frame clones and leaves out a portion. In the table there are 200,000 to 250,000 clones, roughly four fifths of which are singletons. The sequenced sample consisted of PBMCs or T cells enriched from blood (not recorded which). Source of these receptors: a man in his forties who had recovered from COVID-19.

This clone was observed a handful of times. This chain uses TRBV25-1 with TRBJ2-7; possible D gene TRBD1, 6 bases. The CDR3 contains 14 residues. The V and J ends lost 3 bases and 5 bases respectively, with 14 bases between them. Per germline, CDR1 MGHDK and CDR2 SYGVNS. The CDR3 DNA sequence: TGTGCCAGCAGTGAGTCCACAGGGTACCACGAGCAGTACTTC. Residues: CASSESTGYHEQYF.

The chain has TRBV2 and TRBJ2-7; D gene ambiguous. Deletions cut 4 bases from V and 0 bases from J, with 7 bases between. CDR1 and CDR2 (germline): SNHLY, FYNNEI. This CDR3 has 13 amino acids. As DNA, the CDR3 is TGTGCCAGCAGTGTTGGCAGCTCCTACGAGCAGTACTTC. It specifies CASSVGSSYEQYF.

The J gene is TRBJ2-6, the V gene TRBV6-6; 7 positions agree with TRBD1. J gave up 0 bases and V 5 bases, and 10 bases lay outside the gene matches. The CDR3 has 18 residues. Germline values: CDR1 MNHNY, CDR2 SVGAGI (reference sequence). DNA of the CDR3: TGTGCCAGCAGTCCCTACTGGGACAGCACCTCTGGGGCCAACGTCCTGACTTTC. It is translated as CASSPYWDSTSGANVLTF.

This clone was recorded once. The chain is built from TRBV9 and TRBJ2-2, with TRBD2 matching over 7 bases. Unmatched junction bases numbered 17, after V lost 3 bases and J lost 6 bases. Germline V gene lookup returns CDR1 SGDLS and CDR2 YYNGEE. CDR3 size: 18 residues. Here the CDR3 reads CASSASPGLVFFSGELFF. CDR3 coding DNA: TGTGCCAGCAGCGCCAGCCCCGGACTAGTGTTTTTCTCCGGGGAGCTGTTTTTT.

The chain employs TRBV30 and TRBJ1-1; D call uncertain. The germline gives CDR1 GTSNPN, CDR2 SVGIG (reference sequence). V gave up 2 bases and J gave up 0 bases, with 7 bases separating them. The CDR3 spans 13 residues. CDR3: CAWSTTVNTEAFF. CDR3 sequence (DNA): TGTGCCTGGAGTACCACAGTGAACACTGAAGCTTTCTTT.

As concerns this clone: Different DNA sequences within this sample yield the same CDR3. The chain is built from TRBV12-5 and TRBJ2-3; D possibly corresponds to TRBD2 (6 bases). There are 13 residues in the CDR3. V dropped 5 bases and J dropped 0 bases, with 6 bases sitting between them. Germline assignment: CDR1 LGHNT and CDR2 FRNRAP. CDR3 bases: TGTGCTAGTGGTAGCGGGAGCACAGATACGCAGTATTTT. It translates to CASGSGSTDTQYF.

Comments on this clone: One end of the junction is discordant with germline, which a read error may explain. The chain combines TRBV12-5 with TRBJ2-1; a weak D match, TRBD1 (6 bases). Germline-derived CDR1 and CDR2 are LGHNT and FRNRAP. The CDR3 contains 12 residues. The CDR3 DNA is TGTGCTAGTGGTTTGTACGAGGGACATCCGATCTTC. Its translation is CASGLYEGHPIF.